The sample holds many counts of the clone carrying this T cell receptor beta chain. Hyperthyroidism, newly diagnosed and lasting under 2 months, affected patients aged 18 to 65. The germline CDR1 and CDR2 sequences are MNHNS and SASEGT. The CDR3 loop spans 12 amino acids. V shed 11 bases and J shed 8 bases, with 18 bases lying between them. There were TCR beta CDR3 regions amplified from RNA transcripts. First-round RT-PCR of the TCR CDR3 relied on the HTBI primer set. MiXCR, applied by TCRdb to the multiplex PCR reads, yields one record per CDR3 protein. The table lists approximately 530,000 distinct CDR3 sequences, 16% of them singletons, with around 19% in the top ten. The sample comes from a study of T cells in Graves' hyperthyroidism and ophthalmopathy.

The TCR comes from a woman aged 18-29 years with Graves' hyperthyroidism. Sample: blood. The chain uses TRBV6-1 and TRBJ1-2; D gene ambiguous. Here the CDR3 reads CAVRLEVKGYTF. The CDR3 DNA is TGTGCCGTAAGACTAGAGGTGAAGGGCTACACCTTC.